This is a list of T cell receptor beta chains from one sample in a study of T-cell memory formation after mild COVID-19. TCRdb processed the 5' RACE reads anew with MiXCR; each CDR3 protein has one entry. The data show 100,000 to 150,000 distinct CDR3 sequences, approximately 15% seen once. The specimen sequenced was PBMCs or a T cell subset sorted from them (not recorded which). These TCRs come from an adult woman who had mild COVID-19 (a few samples of this study predate the infection). Cell type and time point are not known. The CDR3 runs from the conserved cysteine through the conserved F or W. A D gene is named only where the DNA matches it firmly. The size field is filled for only some rows; it gives once, few, many or a size class.

d_gene,abundance,v_gene,j_gene,CDR3nt,CDR3aa
-,few,TRBV7-9,TRBJ1-2,TGTGCCAGCAGCTTAGGGGAACCCTATGGCTACACCTTC,CASSLGEPYGYTF
-,-,TRBV7-9,TRBJ1-2,TGTGCCAGCAGCTTAGGGTCAGGTCTAGACTTCAACTATGGCTACACCTTC,CASSLGSGLDFNYGYTF
TRBD2,few,TRBV27,TRBJ2-5,TGTGCCAGCAGCCGGACTAGCGGGAGAGGTTTATGGGAGACCCAGTACTTC,CASSRTSGRGLWETQYF
-,-,TRBV7-9,TRBJ2-3,TGTGCCAGCAGCTGGCGATCGGATACGCAGTATTTT,CASSWRSDTQYF
TRBD2,-,TRBV5-4,TRBJ2-3,TGTGCCAGCAGCCGCGGGGCCTCCTGGGAGGGAGATACGCAGTATTTT,CASSRGASWEGDTQYF
TRBD2,once,TRBV7-8,TRBJ2-1,TGTGCCAGCAGCTTAGTTCTAGCGGGAGGGAATGAGCAGTTCTTC,CASSLVLAGGNEQFF
-,-,TRBV3-1,TRBJ2-1,TGTGCCAGCAGCCCGGACAATGGCAATGAGCAGTTCTTC,CASSPDNGNEQFF
TRBD1,-,TRBV5-1,TRBJ2-3,TGCGCCAGCAGCTCCCGGGACAGAACAGATACGCAGTATTTT,CASSSRDRTDTQYF
-,few,TRBV29-1,TRBJ2-7,TGCAGCGGCGGGGAGACCTACGAGCAGTACTTC,CSGGETYEQYF
TRBD1,-,TRBV25-1,TRBJ2-2,TGTGCCAGCAGTGAGTCCTACCGGGACAGGGACTCTTCGAACACCGGGGAGCTGTTTTTT,CASSESYRDRDSSNTGELFF
TRBD1,few,TRBV7-9,TRBJ1-6,TGTGCCAGCAGTAACCGGGACAGGGTCTCCTATAATTCACCCCTCCACTTT,CASSNRDRVSYNSPLHF
-,-,TRBV7-2,TRBJ2-1,TGTGCCAGCAGCTTAAGACGGCAGGGTAGGTACAATGAGCAGTTCTTC,CASSLRRQGRYNEQFF
-,-,TRBV5-1,TRBJ2-3,TGCGCCAGCAGCGCCCCGGACTCCACAGATACGCAGTATTTT,CASSAPDSTDTQYF
TRBD2,few,TRBV29-1,TRBJ2-1,TGCAGCGTTCCTAGCGGGAGAATAGGTGAGCAGTTCTTC,CSVPSGRIGEQFF
TRBD2,few,TRBV3-1,TRBJ2-7,TGTGCCAGCAGCCATCACTTGGGACTAGCAGGCGAGCAGTACTTC,CASSHHLGLAGEQYF